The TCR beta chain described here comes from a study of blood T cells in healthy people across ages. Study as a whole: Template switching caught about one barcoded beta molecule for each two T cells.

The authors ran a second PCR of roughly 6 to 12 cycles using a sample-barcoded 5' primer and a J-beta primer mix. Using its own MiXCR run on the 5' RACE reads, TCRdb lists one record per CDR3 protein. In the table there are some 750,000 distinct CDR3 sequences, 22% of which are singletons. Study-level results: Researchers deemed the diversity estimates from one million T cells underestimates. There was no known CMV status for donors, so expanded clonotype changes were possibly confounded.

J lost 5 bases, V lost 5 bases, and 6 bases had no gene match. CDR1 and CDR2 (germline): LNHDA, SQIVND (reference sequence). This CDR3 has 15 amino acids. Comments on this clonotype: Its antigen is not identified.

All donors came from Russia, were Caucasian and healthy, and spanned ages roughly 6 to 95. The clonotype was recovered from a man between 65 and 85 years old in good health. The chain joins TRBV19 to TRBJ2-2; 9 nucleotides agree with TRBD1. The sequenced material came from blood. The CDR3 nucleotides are TGTGCCAGTAGTCCACAGGGGGCGCTGACCGGGGAGCTGTTTTTT. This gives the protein CASSPQGALTGELFF. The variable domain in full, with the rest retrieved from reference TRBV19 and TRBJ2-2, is DGGITQSPKYLFRKEGQNVTLSCEQNLNHDAMYWYRQDPGQGLRLIYYSQIVNDFQKGDIAEGYSVSREKKESFPLTVTSAQKNPTAFYLCASSPQGALTGELFFGEGSRLTVL.